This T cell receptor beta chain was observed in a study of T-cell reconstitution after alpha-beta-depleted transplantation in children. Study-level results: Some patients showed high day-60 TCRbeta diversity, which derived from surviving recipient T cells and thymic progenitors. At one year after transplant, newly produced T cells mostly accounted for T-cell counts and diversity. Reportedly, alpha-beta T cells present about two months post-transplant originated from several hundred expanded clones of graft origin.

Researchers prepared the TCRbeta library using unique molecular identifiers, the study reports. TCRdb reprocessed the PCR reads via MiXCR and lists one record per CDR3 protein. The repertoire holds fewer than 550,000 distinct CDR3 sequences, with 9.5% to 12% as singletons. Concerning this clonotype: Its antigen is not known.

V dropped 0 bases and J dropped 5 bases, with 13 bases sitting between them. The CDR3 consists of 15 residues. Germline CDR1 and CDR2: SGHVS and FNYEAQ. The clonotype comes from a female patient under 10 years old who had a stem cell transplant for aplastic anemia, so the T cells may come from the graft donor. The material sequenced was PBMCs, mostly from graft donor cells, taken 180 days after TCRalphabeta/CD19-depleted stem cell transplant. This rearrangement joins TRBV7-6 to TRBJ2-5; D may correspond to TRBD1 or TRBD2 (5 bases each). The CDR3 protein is CASSLAGRPGETQYF. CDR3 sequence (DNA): TGTGCCAGCAGCTTAGCGGGGCGCCCGGGGGAGACCCAGTACTTC.